This TCR beta chain was identified in a study of early T cells in non-severe SARS-CoV-2 infection. The overall study: RNA in bulk from unsorted whole blood was sequenced, and chains were unpaired.

The table lists this clonotype with a few counts. Its antigen is undetermined. Attachment of unique molecular identifiers was made to individual cDNA molecules. TCRdb redid the calling of the 5' RACE reads with MiXCR, one entry per CDR3 protein. This sample has fewer than 35,000 distinct CDR3 sequences; around 5.4% occur once, and the top ten carry about 5.8%. Study-level results: Clonotype matching in VDJdb favored anti-spike CD8 responses and did not capture private and CD4 specificities.

This CDR3 is 15 amino acids long. Germline loops: CDR1 LGHNA, CDR2 YNFKEQ. The ends lost 0 bases at V and 4 bases at J; junction bases unmatched: 1. This receptor was taken from an adult who was a healthcare worker with PCR-confirmed SARS-CoV-2 infection or an uninfected control (not recorded which). The sequencing sample was made of whole blood. The chain uses TRBV4-2 and TRBJ2-3, with TRBD2 identical over 10 bases. The CDR3 sequence: CASSQELAGADTQYF. The CDR3 bases are TGTGCCAGCAGCCAAGAGCTAGCGGGAGCAGATACGCAGTATTTT.